This T cell receptor beta chain was captured in a study of T cell changes during pregnancy in multiple sclerosis. Some clones are missing from TCRdb's copy, which holds only in-frame ones; the method was immunoSEQ multiplex PCR. The data contain some 69,000 clones, around 90% of them singletons. V dropped 1 base and J dropped 6; count of bases not matched to a gene: 6. The CDR3 runs to 15 residues. The V gene's germline CDR1 is LGHNA and CDR2 YNFKEQ. The chain carries TRBV4-2 and TRBJ2-3, with 8 bases matching TRBD2. The receptor was derived from a female donor in good health, enrolled as a control in a pregnancy study. This specimen was peripheral blood, taken in the second trimester of pregnancy. Here the CDR3 reads CASSQGRGAGDTQYF. In DNA, the CDR3 is TGTGCCAGCAGCCAAGGGCGGGGGGCCGGGGATACGCAGTATTTT.